The subject of this entry is one T cell receptor (beta chain). Its antigen remains unknown. The sample comes from a study of T cell responses to AZD1222 COVID-19 vaccine. Study-wide findings and caveats: Reportedly, nearly half of unique spike TCRs recognized epitopes outside B.1.351/B.1.1.7 mutations. Only five or six individuals given AZD1222 were seropositive at baseline.

Profiled with immunoSEQ multiplex PCR; TCRdb holds only in-frame clones, not every one. The sample yields roughly 80,000 clones, 70% to 90% seen once. This CDR3 region has 16 residues. Germline CDR1 is SGHNT and CDR2 is YYREEE (reference sequence). With V trimmed by 3 bases and J by 0 bases, 8 bases remained unmatched. This sequence originates from an adult in good health. This sample comprised peripheral blood, obtained on day 0 of MenACWY control vaccination. V and J are TRBV5-4 and TRBJ1-1; 7 bases match TRBD1. The CDR3 coding sequence is TGTGCCAGCAGCTCCAAGGGGACAGTGCTGAACACTGAAGCTTTCTTT. It is translated as CASSSKGTVLNTEAFF.